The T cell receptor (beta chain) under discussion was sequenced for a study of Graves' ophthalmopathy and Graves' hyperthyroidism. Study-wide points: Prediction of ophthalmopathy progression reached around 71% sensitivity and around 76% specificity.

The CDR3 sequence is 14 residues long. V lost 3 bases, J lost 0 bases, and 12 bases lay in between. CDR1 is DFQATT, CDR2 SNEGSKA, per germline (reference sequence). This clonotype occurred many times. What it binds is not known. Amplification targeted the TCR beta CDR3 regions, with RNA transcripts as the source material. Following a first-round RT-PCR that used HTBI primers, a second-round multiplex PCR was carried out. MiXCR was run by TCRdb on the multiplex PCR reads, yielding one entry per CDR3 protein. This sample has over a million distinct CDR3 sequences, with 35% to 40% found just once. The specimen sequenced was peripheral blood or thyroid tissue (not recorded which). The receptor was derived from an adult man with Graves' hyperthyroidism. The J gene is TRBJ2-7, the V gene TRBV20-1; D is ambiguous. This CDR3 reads CSASLASNSYEQYF. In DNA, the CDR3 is TGCAGTGCTAGTCTCGCCAGTAACTCCTACGAGCAGTACTTC.